This TCR beta chain comes out of a study of T-cell memory formation after mild COVID-19. TCRdb re-called the 5' RACE reads through MiXCR, storing one row per CDR3 protein. The repertoire includes about 130,000 distinct CDR3 sequences, about 5.9% of them detected once, and about 2.2% sits in the top ten. This CDR3 region has 16 residues. Trimming stripped 4 bases from V and 8 bases from J, with 20 bases between. The germline CDR1 and CDR2 sequences are MNHEY and SVGAGI. There are many counts of this clonotype. This chain links TRBV6-5 with TRBJ1-4; D remains ambiguous. The sequencing input was PBMCs or a T cell subset sorted from them (not recorded which). The receptor's source is an adult woman who had mild COVID-19 (a few samples of this study predate the infection). Cell type and time point are not known. The CDR3 nucleotides read TGTGCCAGCAGTTCCTTGGCCTCGGGGAGACGGGAAAAACTGTTTTTT. As protein: CASSSLASGRREKLFF.